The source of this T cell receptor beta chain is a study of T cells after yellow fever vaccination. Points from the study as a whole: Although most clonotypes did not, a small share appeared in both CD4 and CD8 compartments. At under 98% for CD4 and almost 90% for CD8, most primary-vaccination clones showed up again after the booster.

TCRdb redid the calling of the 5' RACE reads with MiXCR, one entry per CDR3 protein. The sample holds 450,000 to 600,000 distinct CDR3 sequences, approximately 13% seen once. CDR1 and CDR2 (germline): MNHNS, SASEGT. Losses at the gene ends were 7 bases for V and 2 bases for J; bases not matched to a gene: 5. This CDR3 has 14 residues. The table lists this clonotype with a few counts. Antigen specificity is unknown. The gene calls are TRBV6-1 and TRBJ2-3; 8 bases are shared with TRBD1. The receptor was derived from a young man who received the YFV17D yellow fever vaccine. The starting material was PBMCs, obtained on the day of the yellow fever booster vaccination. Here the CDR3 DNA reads TGTGCCAGCACTGACAGGGGCGACACAGATACGCAGTATTTT. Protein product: CASTDRGDTDTQYF.